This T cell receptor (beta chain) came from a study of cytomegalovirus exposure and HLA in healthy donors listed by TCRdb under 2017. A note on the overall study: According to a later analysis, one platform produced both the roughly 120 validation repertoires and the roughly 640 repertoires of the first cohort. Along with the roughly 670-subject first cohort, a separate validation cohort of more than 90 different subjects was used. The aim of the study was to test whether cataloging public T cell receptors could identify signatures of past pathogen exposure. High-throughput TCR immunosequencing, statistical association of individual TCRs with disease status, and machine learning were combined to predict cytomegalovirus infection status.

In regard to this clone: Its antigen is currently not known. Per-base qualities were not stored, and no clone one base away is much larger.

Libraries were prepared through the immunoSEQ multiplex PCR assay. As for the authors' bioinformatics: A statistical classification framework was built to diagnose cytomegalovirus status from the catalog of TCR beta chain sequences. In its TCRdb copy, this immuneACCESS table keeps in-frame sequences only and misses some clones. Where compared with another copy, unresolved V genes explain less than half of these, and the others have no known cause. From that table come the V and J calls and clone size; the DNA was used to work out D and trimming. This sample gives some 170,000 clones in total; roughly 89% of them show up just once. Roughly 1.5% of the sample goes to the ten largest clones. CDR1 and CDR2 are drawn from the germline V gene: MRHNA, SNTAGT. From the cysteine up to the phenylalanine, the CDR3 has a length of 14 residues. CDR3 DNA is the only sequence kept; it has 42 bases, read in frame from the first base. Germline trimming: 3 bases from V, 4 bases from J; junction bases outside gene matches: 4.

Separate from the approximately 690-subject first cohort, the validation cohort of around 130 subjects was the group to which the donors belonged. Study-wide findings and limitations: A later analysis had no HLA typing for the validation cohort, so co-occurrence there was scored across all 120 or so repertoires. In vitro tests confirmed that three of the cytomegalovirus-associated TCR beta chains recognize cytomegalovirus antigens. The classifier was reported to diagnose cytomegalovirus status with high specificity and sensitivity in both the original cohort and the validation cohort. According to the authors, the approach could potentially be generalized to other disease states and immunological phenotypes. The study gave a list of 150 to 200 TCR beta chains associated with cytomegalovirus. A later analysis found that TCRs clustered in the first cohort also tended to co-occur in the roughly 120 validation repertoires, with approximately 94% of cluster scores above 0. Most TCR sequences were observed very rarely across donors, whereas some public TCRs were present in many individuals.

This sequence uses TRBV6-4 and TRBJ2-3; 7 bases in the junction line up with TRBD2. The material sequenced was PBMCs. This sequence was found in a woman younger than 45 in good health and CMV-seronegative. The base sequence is TGTGCCAGCAGTGAGGGGGGGGAATCAGATACGCAGTATTTT. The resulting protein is CASSEGGESDTQYF.